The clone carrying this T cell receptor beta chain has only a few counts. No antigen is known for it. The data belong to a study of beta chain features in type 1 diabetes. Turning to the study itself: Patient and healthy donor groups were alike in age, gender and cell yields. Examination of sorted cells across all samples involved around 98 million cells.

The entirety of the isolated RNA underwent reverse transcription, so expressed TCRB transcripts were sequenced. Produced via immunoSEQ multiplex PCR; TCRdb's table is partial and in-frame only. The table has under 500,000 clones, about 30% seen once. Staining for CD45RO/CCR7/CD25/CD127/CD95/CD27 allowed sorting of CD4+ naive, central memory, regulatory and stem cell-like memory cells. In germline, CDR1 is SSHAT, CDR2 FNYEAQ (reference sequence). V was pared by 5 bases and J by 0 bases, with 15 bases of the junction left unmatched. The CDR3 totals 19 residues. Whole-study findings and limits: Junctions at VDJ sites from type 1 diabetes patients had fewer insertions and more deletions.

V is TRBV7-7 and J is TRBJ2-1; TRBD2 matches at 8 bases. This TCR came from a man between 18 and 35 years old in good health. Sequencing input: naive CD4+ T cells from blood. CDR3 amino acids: CASSASGDSGGSSYNEQFF. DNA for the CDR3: TGTGCCAGCAGCGCTAGCGGCGACTCGGGAGGGAGCTCCTACAATGAGCAGTTCTTC.